The 3 T cell receptor beta chains presented below share a single source sample, sequenced in a study of blood T cell repertoires in COVID-19. The data were produced by immunoSEQ multiplex PCR, yet TCRdb's version contains in-frame clones alone and is incomplete. The top ten clones hold 8% of a sample with roughly 150,000 clones, 80% to 90% of them seen once. Sequenced: PBMCs or T cells enriched from blood (not recorded which). The receptors originated from a woman aged 45-59 years who had recovered from COVID-19.

This clone appeared a single time. The gene calls are TRBV28 and TRBJ1-1; D not resolved. V gave up 7 bases and J gave up 7 bases, with 16 bases separating them. There are 13 residues in the CDR3. The germline V gene encodes CDR1 MDHEN and CDR2 SYDVKM. Written as DNA, the CDR3 is TGTGCCAGCACTTCGCGGGGAGGCGGTGAAGCTTTCTTT. This sequence encodes CASTSRGGGEAFF.

J is TRBJ1-2 and V is TRBV4-2; D is uncertain. The V and J ends lost 1 base and 4 bases respectively, with 7 bases between them. In germline, CDR1 is LGHNA, CDR2 YNFKEQ. The CDR3 consists of 13 residues. CDR3 DNA sequence: TGTGCCAGCAGCCAAGCTGGGAGCTATGGCTACACCTTC. Translating it yields CASSQAGSYGYTF.

This sequence joins TRBV12-3 or TRBV12-4 and TRBJ2-2; D possibly corresponds to TRBD1 (6 bases). V was trimmed by 6 bases and J by 1 base, leaving 6 bases between them. The CDR3 totals 13 residues. The CDR3 sequence is CASRGQNTGELFF. Written as DNA, the CDR3 is TGTGCCAGCAGGGGACAGAACACCGGGGAGCTGTTTTTT.